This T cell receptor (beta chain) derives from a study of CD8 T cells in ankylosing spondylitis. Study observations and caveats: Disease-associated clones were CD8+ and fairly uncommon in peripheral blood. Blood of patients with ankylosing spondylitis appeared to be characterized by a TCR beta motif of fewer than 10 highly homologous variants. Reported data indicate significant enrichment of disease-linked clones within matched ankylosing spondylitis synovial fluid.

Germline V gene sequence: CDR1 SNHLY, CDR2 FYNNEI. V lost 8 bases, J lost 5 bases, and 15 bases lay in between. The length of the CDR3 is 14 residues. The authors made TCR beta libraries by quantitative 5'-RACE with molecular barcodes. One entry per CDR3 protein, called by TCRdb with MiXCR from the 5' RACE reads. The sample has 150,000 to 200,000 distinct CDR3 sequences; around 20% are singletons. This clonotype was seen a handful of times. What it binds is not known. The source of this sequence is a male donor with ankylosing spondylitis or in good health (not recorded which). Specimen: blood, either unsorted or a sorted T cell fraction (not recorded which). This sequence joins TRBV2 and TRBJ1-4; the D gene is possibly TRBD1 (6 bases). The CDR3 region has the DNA TGTGCCAGCGGAGGACAGTTAACAAATGAAAAACTGTTTTTT. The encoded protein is CASGGQLTNEKLFF.